These T cell receptor beta chains were read from a single sample in a study of shared clonotypes between healthy human individuals. Sequenced by immunoSEQ multiplex PCR; TCRdb stores in-frame clones only, minus some. Of roughly 640,000 clones listed, 74% are singletons. Sequenced input: memory CD4+ T cells sorted from blood. The receptors derive from a woman between 25 and 40 years old in good health. The CDR3 runs from the conserved cysteine through the conserved F or W. A D gene is named only where the DNA matches it firmly. Only part of the rows carry a size: once, few, many, or a class if the clone is expanded.

d_call: -; clone_size: -; cdr3_length: 14; j_call: TRBJ2-7; v_call: TRBV28; cdr3_nt: TGTGCCAGCAGTCCGAACCCTCGTCGGGAAGAGCAGTACTTC; cdr3_aa: CASSPNPRREEQYF
d_call: -; clone_size: -; cdr3_length: 17; j_call: TRBJ1-6; v_call: TRBV14; cdr3_nt: TGTGCCAGCAGCCAAAAAGGAGGCCTACTCTATAATTCACCCCTCCACTTT; cdr3_aa: CASSQKGGLLYNSPLHF
d_call: -; clone_size: few; cdr3_length: 14; j_call: TRBJ1-1; v_call: TRBV7-9; cdr3_nt: TGTGCCAGCAGCTCCCCCCTGGGGAACACTGAAGCTTTCTTT; cdr3_aa: CASSSPLGNTEAFF
d_call: TRBD1; clone_size: -; cdr3_length: 15; j_call: TRBJ1-2; v_call: TRBV6-1; cdr3_nt: TGTGCCAGCAGTGAGTCTCCGACAGGGAACTATGGCTACACCTTC; cdr3_aa: CASSESPTGNYGYTF
d_call: TRBD2; clone_size: few; cdr3_length: 16; j_call: TRBJ2-3; v_call: TRBV5-4; cdr3_nt: TGTGCCAGCAGCCTAGGGACTAGCGGTTACACAGATACGCAGTATTTT; cdr3_aa: CASSLGTSGYTDTQYF
d_call: TRBD2; clone_size: -; cdr3_length: 16; j_call: TRBJ2-3; v_call: TRBV5-1; cdr3_nt: TGCGCCAGCAGCTCGAGGACTAGCGGGAGCACAGATACGCAGTATTTT; cdr3_aa: CASSSRTSGSTDTQYF
d_call: -; clone_size: once; cdr3_length: 13; j_call: TRBJ2-1; v_call: TRBV29-1; cdr3_nt: TGCAGCGTTGGACTAGTCGGGTACAATGAGCAGTTCTTC; cdr3_aa: CSVGLVGYNEQFF
d_call: -; clone_size: few; cdr3_length: 13; j_call: TRBJ2-2; v_call: TRBV11-2; cdr3_nt: TGTGCCAGCAGGTTAGCGAACACCGGGGAGCTGTTTTTT; cdr3_aa: CASRLANTGELFF
d_call: TRBD1; clone_size: -; cdr3_length: 14; j_call: TRBJ2-2; v_call: TRBV2; cdr3_nt: TGTGCCAGCAACAGGGGGGCGGTCACCGGGGAGCTGTTTTTT; cdr3_aa: CASNRGAVTGELFF
d_call: -; clone_size: once; cdr3_length: 13; j_call: TRBJ1-4; v_call: TRBV11-2; cdr3_nt: TGTGCCAGCAGCTCATACGGGGGGATAGAACTGTTTTTT; cdr3_aa: CASSSYGGIELFF
d_call: TRBD2; clone_size: -; cdr3_length: 15; j_call: TRBJ2-2; v_call: TRBV5-1; cdr3_nt: TGCGCCAGCAGCTTGCAGGGAGGGGACACCGGGGAGCTGTTTTTT; cdr3_aa: CASSLQGGDTGELFF
d_call: -; clone_size: many; cdr3_length: 12; j_call: TRBJ2-1; v_call: TRBV11-2; cdr3_nt: -; cdr3_aa: CASSLVGQGAFF
d_call: -; clone_size: few; cdr3_length: 11; j_call: TRBJ2-7; v_call: TRBV23-1; cdr3_nt: TGCGCCAGCAGTCAAAGGACCGTGGAGTACTTC; cdr3_aa: CASSQRTVEYF
d_call: -; clone_size: -; cdr3_length: 14; j_call: TRBJ2-7; v_call: TRBV7-2; cdr3_nt: TGTGCCAGCAGCTTTGTTGGACAGAACTACGAGCAGTACTTC; cdr3_aa: CASSFVGQNYEQYF
d_call: -; clone_size: -; cdr3_length: 14; j_call: TRBJ2-1; v_call: TRBV10-1; cdr3_nt: TGCGCCAGCAGTGACACAACCCGGGGTAGTGAGCAGTTCTTC; cdr3_aa: CASSDTTRGSEQFF
d_call: -; clone_size: -; cdr3_length: 15; j_call: TRBJ1-1; v_call: TRBV10-3; cdr3_nt: TGTGCCATCAGTGAACAGAGCCAAGGGGGGACTGAAGCTTTCTTT; cdr3_aa: CAISEQSQGGTEAFF
d_call: -; clone_size: -; cdr3_length: 16; j_call: TRBJ2-2; v_call: TRBV5-1; cdr3_nt: TGCGCCAGCAGCCCTACAGGGGACAGCGGGACCGGGGAGCTGTTTTTT; cdr3_aa: CASSPTGDSGTGELFF
d_call: TRBD1; clone_size: many; cdr3_length: 14; j_call: TRBJ2-2; v_call: TRBV7-8; cdr3_nt: TGTGCCAGCAGCGCGGGACAGGGGACCGGGGAGCTGTTTTTT; cdr3_aa: CASSAGQGTGELFF
d_call: -; clone_size: -; cdr3_length: 19; j_call: TRBJ1-4; v_call: TRBV7-9; cdr3_nt: TGTGCCAGCAGCTTAGCGATTTCGGTAACACCCACAACTAATGAAAAACTGTTTTTT; cdr3_aa: CASSLAISVTPTTNEKLFF
d_call: -; clone_size: -; cdr3_length: 11; j_call: TRBJ2-1; v_call: TRBV28; cdr3_nt: TGTGCCAGCCCCCGGGGCAATGAGCAGTTCTTC; cdr3_aa: CASPRGNEQFF
d_call: TRBD2; clone_size: -; cdr3_length: 14; j_call: TRBJ2-5; v_call: TRBV7-9; cdr3_nt: TGTGCCAGCAGCCTCGGGACTACACAAGAGACCCAGTACTTC; cdr3_aa: CASSLGTTQETQYF
d_call: -; clone_size: -; cdr3_length: 13; j_call: TRBJ2-7; v_call: TRBV2; cdr3_nt: TGTGCCAGCAGTGTCGTGCGGGACTACGAGCAGTACTTC; cdr3_aa: CASSVVRDYEQYF
d_call: TRBD1; clone_size: -; cdr3_length: 13; j_call: TRBJ1-2; v_call: TRBV6-5; cdr3_nt: TGTGCCAGCAGTCGACAGGGGGCGGAAGGCTACACCTTC; cdr3_aa: CASSRQGAEGYTF
d_call: -; clone_size: -; cdr3_length: 13; j_call: TRBJ2-5; v_call: TRBV7-2; cdr3_nt: TGTGCCAGCAGCCCAATCCCGCAAGAGACCCAGTACTTC; cdr3_aa: CASSPIPQETQYF
d_call: TRBD2; clone_size: -; cdr3_length: 16; j_call: TRBJ2-1; v_call: TRBV7-7; cdr3_nt: TGTGCCAGCAGCTTACAAGCGGGAGGCCCCTACAATGAGCAGTTCTTC; cdr3_aa: CASSLQAGGPYNEQFF
d_call: -; clone_size: -; cdr3_length: 11; j_call: TRBJ2-3; v_call: TRBV7-9; cdr3_nt: TGTGCCAGCGGGGTTGCAGATACGCAGTATTTT; cdr3_aa: CASGVADTQYF
d_call: -; clone_size: many; cdr3_length: 14; j_call: TRBJ2-5; v_call: TRBV7-6; cdr3_nt: TGTGCCAGCAGCTTATTTCGGGGTAAAGAGACCCAGTACTTC; cdr3_aa: CASSLFRGKETQYF
d_call: TRBD2; clone_size: -; cdr3_length: 14; j_call: TRBJ2-7; v_call: TRBV18; cdr3_nt: TGTGCCAGCTCACAAACTAGCGGGGACGCCGAGCAGTACTTC; cdr3_aa: CASSQTSGDAEQYF
d_call: -; clone_size: -; cdr3_length: 14; j_call: TRBJ2-1; v_call: TRBV28; cdr3_nt: TGTGCCAGCAGTTTCATATCGGACCCCAATGAGCAGTTCTTC; cdr3_aa: CASSFISDPNEQFF
d_call: -; clone_size: -; cdr3_length: 13; j_call: TRBJ2-5; v_call: TRBV11-2; cdr3_nt: TGTGCCAGCAGCTTAGCGTTTCAAGAGACCCAGTACTTC; cdr3_aa: CASSLAFQETQYF
d_call: TRBD1; clone_size: few; cdr3_length: 14; j_call: TRBJ1-2; v_call: TRBV5-4; cdr3_nt: TGTGCCAGCAGCTTGGACAGGGGTAGTTATGGCTACACCTTC; cdr3_aa: CASSLDRGSYGYTF
d_call: TRBD2; clone_size: -; cdr3_length: 15; j_call: TRBJ2-5; v_call: TRBV6-1; cdr3_nt: TGTGCCAGCATCCGACTAGCGGGAGGACGAGAGACCCAGTACTTC; cdr3_aa: CASIRLAGGRETQYF
d_call: -; clone_size: -; cdr3_length: 17; j_call: TRBJ2-3; v_call: TRBV19; cdr3_nt: TGTGCCAGTAGTATTTCAGCGTGGGGGCCCGGCACAGATACGCAGTATTTT; cdr3_aa: CASSISAWGPGTDTQYF
d_call: -; clone_size: -; cdr3_length: 10; j_call: TRBJ1-1; v_call: TRBV29-1; cdr3_nt: TGCAGCGTATCGACACGGGTTGCTTTCTTT; cdr3_aa: CSVSTRVAFF
d_call: -; clone_size: few; cdr3_length: 15; j_call: TRBJ2-1; v_call: TRBV6-6; cdr3_nt: TGTGCCAGCATCGGAGGACAGAGCTCCTACAATGAGCAGTTCTTC; cdr3_aa: CASIGGQSSYNEQFF
d_call: -; clone_size: few; cdr3_length: 17; j_call: TRBJ1-5; v_call: TRBV5-8; cdr3_nt: TGTGCCAGCAGCTCGGTGATCCGGAGTGATAGCAATCAGCCCCAGCATTTT; cdr3_aa: CASSSVIRSDSNQPQHF
d_call: -; clone_size: -; cdr3_length: 15; j_call: TRBJ2-7; v_call: TRBV27; cdr3_nt: TGTGCCAGCAGAGAGCGACCGGCCGGCGAGGGGGAGCAGTACTTC; cdr3_aa: CASRERPAGEGEQYF
d_call: TRBD1; clone_size: -; cdr3_length: 16; j_call: TRBJ2-7; v_call: TRBV12-5; cdr3_nt: TGTGCTAGTGGTTTGCCCATCCGGGACAGGCGTTACGAGCAGTACTTC; cdr3_aa: CASGLPIRDRRYEQYF
d_call: -; clone_size: many; cdr3_length: 15; j_call: TRBJ2-7; v_call: TRBV28; cdr3_nt: TGTGCCAGCAGTTTAGAGGGTAGGGAACCCTACGAGCAGTACTTC; cdr3_aa: CASSLEGREPYEQYF
d_call: -; clone_size: many; cdr3_length: 15; j_call: TRBJ2-5; v_call: TRBV27; cdr3_nt: TGTGCCAGCGGCAAACTGGGGGCGGAACAAGAGACCCAGTACTTC; cdr3_aa: CASGKLGAEQETQYF
d_call: TRBD1; clone_size: -; cdr3_length: 18; j_call: TRBJ2-6; v_call: TRBV27; cdr3_nt: TGTGCCAGCAGACTAGTCGGACAGGGGGCGTCTGGGGCCAACGTCCTGACTTTC; cdr3_aa: CASRLVGQGASGANVLTF
d_call: -; clone_size: few; cdr3_length: 12; j_call: TRBJ2-4; v_call: TRBV2; cdr3_nt: TGTGCCAGCAGTGTAGTCAAAAACATTCAGTACTTC; cdr3_aa: CASSVVKNIQYF
d_call: -; clone_size: -; cdr3_length: 13; j_call: TRBJ1-2; v_call: TRBV28; cdr3_nt: TGTGCCAGCAGTTTACACAATAACTATGGCTACACCTTC; cdr3_aa: CASSLHNNYGYTF
d_call: -; clone_size: -; cdr3_length: 15; j_call: TRBJ2-1; v_call: TRBV10-2; cdr3_nt: TGCGCCAGCAGTGAGTCGATGGTGGAGGACAATGAGCAGTTCTTC; cdr3_aa: CASSESMVEDNEQFF
d_call: -; clone_size: -; cdr3_length: 18; j_call: TRBJ1-5; v_call: TRBV19; cdr3_nt: TGTGCCAGTAGTATAGGGGGTCTGAGGGGCAACCAGGGTCAGCCCCAGCATTTT; cdr3_aa: CASSIGGLRGNQGQPQHF
d_call: TRBD1; clone_size: few; cdr3_length: 15; j_call: TRBJ2-1; v_call: TRBV28; cdr3_nt: TGTGCCAGCAGTGCACCCCGGGACAGGGTCCGAGAGCAGTTCTTC; cdr3_aa: CASSAPRDRVREQFF
d_call: -; clone_size: -; cdr3_length: 13; j_call: TRBJ2-7; v_call: TRBV6-5; cdr3_nt: TGTGCCACCTTAGATTCCTACTCCTACGAGCAGTACTTC; cdr3_aa: CATLDSYSYEQYF
d_call: -; clone_size: -; cdr3_length: 16; j_call: TRBJ1-1; v_call: TRBV18; cdr3_nt: TGTGCCAGCTCACCTGCCGGGCTTGCAATGAACACTGAAGCTTTCTTT; cdr3_aa: CASSPAGLAMNTEAFF
d_call: -; clone_size: -; cdr3_length: 16; j_call: TRBJ2-3; v_call: TRBV1; cdr3_nt: TGCACCAGCAGCTGGGGACTTTTTAAAGGGTGCGATACGCAGTATTTT; cdr3_aa: CTSSWGLFKGCDTQYF
d_call: -; clone_size: -; cdr3_length: 16; j_call: TRBJ2-1; v_call: TRBV5-4; cdr3_nt: TGTGCCAGCAGCCAACCAGGACTGGGGTCCTACAATGAGCAGTTCTTC; cdr3_aa: CASSQPGLGSYNEQFF
d_call: -; clone_size: few; cdr3_length: 16; j_call: TRBJ2-3; v_call: TRBV18; cdr3_nt: TGTGCCAGCTCACCACGTACGGTATCTAGCACAGATACGCAGTATTTT; cdr3_aa: CASSPRTVSSTDTQYF
d_call: -; clone_size: -; cdr3_length: 15; j_call: TRBJ2-7; v_call: TRBV7-2; cdr3_nt: TGTGCCAGCAGCTTGGATACGTTGGGGACCTACGAGCAGTACTTC; cdr3_aa: CASSLDTLGTYEQYF
d_call: -; clone_size: -; cdr3_length: 15; j_call: TRBJ2-3; v_call: TRBV5-1; cdr3_nt: TGCGCCAGCAAGCCGATCCAGTCTAGCACAGATACGCAGTATTTT; cdr3_aa: CASKPIQSSTDTQYF
d_call: -; clone_size: -; cdr3_length: 11; j_call: TRBJ2-3; v_call: TRBV7-9; cdr3_nt: TGTGCCAGCAGCCCGGTTGAGGCGCAGTATTTT; cdr3_aa: CASSPVEAQYF